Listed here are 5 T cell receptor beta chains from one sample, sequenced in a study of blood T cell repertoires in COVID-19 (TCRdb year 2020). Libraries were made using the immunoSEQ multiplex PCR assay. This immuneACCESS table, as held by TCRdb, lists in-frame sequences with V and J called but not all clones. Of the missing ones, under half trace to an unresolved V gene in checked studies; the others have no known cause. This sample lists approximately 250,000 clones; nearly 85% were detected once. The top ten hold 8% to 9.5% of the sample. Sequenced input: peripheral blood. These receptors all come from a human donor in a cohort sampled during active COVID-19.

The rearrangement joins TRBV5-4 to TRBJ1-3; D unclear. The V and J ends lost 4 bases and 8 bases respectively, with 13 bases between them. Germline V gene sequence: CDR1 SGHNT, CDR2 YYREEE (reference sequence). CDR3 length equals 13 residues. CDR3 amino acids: CASSLTYQDTIYF. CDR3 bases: TGTGCCAGCAGCCTAACCTATCAGGACACCATATATTTT. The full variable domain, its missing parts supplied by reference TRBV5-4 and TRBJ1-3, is ETGVTQSPTHLIKTRGQQVTLRCSSQSGHNTVSWYQQALGQGPQFIFQYYREEENGRGNFPPRFSGLQFPNYSSELNVNALELDDSALYLCASSLTYQDTIYFGEGSWLTVV.

CDR3 region: CASSPLRGGLAGTDTQYF. The CDR3 DNA is TGTGCCAGCAGCCCATTGAGGGGGGGACTAGCGGGCACAGATACGCAGTATTTT. The chain carries TRBV7-9 and TRBJ2-3; 11 nucleotides align to TRBD2. CDR3 length equals 18 residues. Trimming at V came to 5 bases and at J to 1 base, leaving 11 bases not matched to a gene. CDR1 and CDR2 from the germline V gene are SEHNR and FQNEAQ (reference sequence).

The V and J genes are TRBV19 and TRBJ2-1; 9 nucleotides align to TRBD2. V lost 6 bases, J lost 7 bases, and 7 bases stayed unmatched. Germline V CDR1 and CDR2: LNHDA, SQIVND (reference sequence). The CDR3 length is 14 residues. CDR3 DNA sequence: TGTGCCAGTAGGGGACTAGCTTTTAGTAATGAGCAGTTCTTC. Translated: CASRGLAFSNEQFF. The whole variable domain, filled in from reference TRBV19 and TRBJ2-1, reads DGGITQSPKYLFRKEGQNVTLSCEQNLNHDAMYWYRQDPGQGLRLIYYSQIVNDFQKGDIAEGYSVSREKKESFPLTVTSAQKNPTAFYLCASRGLAFSNEQFFGPGTRLTVL.

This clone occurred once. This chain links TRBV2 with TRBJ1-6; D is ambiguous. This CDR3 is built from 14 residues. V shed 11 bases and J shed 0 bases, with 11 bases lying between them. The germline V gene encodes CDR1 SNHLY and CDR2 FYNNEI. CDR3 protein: CARAESSYNSPLHF. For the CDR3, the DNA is TGTGCCCGCGCGGAGAGCTCCTATAATTCACCCCTCCACTTT.

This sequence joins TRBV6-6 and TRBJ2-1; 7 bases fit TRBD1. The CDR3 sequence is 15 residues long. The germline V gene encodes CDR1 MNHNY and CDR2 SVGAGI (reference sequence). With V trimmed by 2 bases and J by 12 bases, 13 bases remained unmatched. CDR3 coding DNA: TGTGCCAGCAGTTACGCGAGACAGGGTAGCGTGACGCAGTTCTTC. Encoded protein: CASSYARQGSVTQFF.